This TCR beta chain was captured by sequencing in a study of cytomegalovirus exposure and HLA in healthy donors. On the study more broadly: HLA-typed donors were the source of about 85 million unique TCRs held in an early data release. General observations from the study: A later look showed TCR association rates differing by HLA locus, highest for DRB1 and lowest for HLA-C. Roughly uniform sequencing depth across donors was assumed, possibly incorrectly.

Vbeta (60) and Jbeta (13) primers were used in the PCR. Clones were read by immunoSEQ multiplex PCR, and TCRdb kept only the in-frame ones, dropping some. This repertoire shows under 200,000 clones, around 75% found once; its top ten account for more than 1.2%. This clone was seen more than once but under ten times. Its matching antigen is unknown. Sequences were obtained from PBMCs. The TCR comes from a man between 18 and 35 years old in good health and CMV-seronegative.

CDR3 loop: CASSQDGNRYNEQFF. In DNA, the CDR3 is TGCGCCAGCAGCCAAGATGGTAACAGGTACAATGAGCAGTTCTTC. This sequence joins TRBV4-3 and TRBJ2-1, with TRBD1 as a possible D gene (5 bases). CDR1 and CDR2 from the germline V gene are LGHNA and YSLEER. V dropped 0 bases and J dropped 4 bases, with 10 bases sitting between them. CDR3 size: 15 residues.